This T cell receptor beta chain was identified in a study of blood T cell repertoires in COVID-19. The CDR3 contains 15 residues. The V gene's germline CDR1 is SGHTA and CDR2 FQGNSA. With V trimmed by 5 bases and J by 0 bases, 4 bases remained unmatched. Here immunoSEQ multiplex PCR was the method, and the copy in TCRdb shows in-frame clones only, minus some. The sample consists of approximately 180,000 clones, approximately 83% of them appearing once. Source material: peripheral blood. This rearrangement joins TRBV7-2 to TRBJ2-7; 10 bases fit TRBD2. This clonotype was sampled from a human donor with active or convalescent COVID-19. The donor label of this sample is uncertain. The CDR3 is CASSITSGTSYEQYF. The CDR3 region has the DNA TGTGCCAGCAGCATCACTAGCGGGACCTCCTACGAGCAGTACTTC. Drawing the rest from reference TRBV7-2 and TRBJ2-7, the complete variable domain is GAGVSQSPSNKVTEKGKDVELRCDPISGHTALYWYRQSLGQGLEFLIYFQGNSAPDKSGLPSDRFSAERTGGSVSTLTIQRTQQEDSAVYLCASSITSGTSYEQYFGPGTRLTVT.